This TCR beta chain is drawn from a study of cytomegalovirus exposure and HLA in healthy donors. The CDR3 length is 17 residues. Germline loops: CDR1 LNHNV, CDR2 YYDKDF (reference sequence). V lost 4 bases, J lost 8 bases, and 11 bases stayed unmatched. PCR used 60 Vbeta primers and 13 Jbeta primers. Original analysis: In a later analysis, around 10 million of 75 million to 90 million unique beta chains occurred in at least two donors. Generated by immunoSEQ multiplex PCR, the TCRdb table keeps only in-frame clones and is missing some. From that table come the V and J calls and clone size; the DNA was used to work out D and trimming. The sample has about 110,000 clones. On this clone: Its cognate antigen is unknown.

Points from the study as a whole: It is likely that the observed cluster of highly shared sequence variants was a sequencing artifact.

The receptor's source is a man aged 18 to 29 in good health and CMV-seronegative. The chain recombines TRBV15 with TRBJ2-1; 13 bases match TRBD2. Material: PBMCs. CDR3 coding DNA: TGTGCCACCAGCAATACCGGGACTAGCGGGACGTGGGATGAGCAGTTCTTC. Translation: CATSNTGTSGTWDEQFF.